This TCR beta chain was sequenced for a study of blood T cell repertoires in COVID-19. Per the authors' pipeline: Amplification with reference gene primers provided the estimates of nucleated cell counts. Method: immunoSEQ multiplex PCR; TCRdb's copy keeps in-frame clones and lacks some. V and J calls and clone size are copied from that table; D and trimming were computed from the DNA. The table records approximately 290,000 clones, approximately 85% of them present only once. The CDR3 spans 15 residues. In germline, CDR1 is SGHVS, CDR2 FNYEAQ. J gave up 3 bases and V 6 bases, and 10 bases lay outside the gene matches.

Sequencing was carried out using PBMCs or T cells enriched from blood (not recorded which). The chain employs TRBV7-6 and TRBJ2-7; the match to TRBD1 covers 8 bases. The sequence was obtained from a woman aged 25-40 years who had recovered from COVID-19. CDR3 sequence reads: CASRHSRGLYYEQYF. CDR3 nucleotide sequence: TGTGCCAGCAGACATAGCAGGGGGCTCTACTACGAGCAGTACTTC.